The rows below give T cell receptor beta chains drawn from one sample of a study of cytomegalovirus exposure and HLA in healthy donors. Measured with immunoSEQ multiplex PCR; TCRdb has only the in-frame clones, and not every one. The sample gives 90,000 to 130,000 clones, roughly three quarters of which show up once; around 3% is in the top ten. Specimen: PBMCs. The receptors were gathered from a woman between 18 and 29 years old in good health and CMV-seropositive. Both conserved end residues are part of each CDR3. Fields, in order: CDR3 protein, CDR3 DNA, D gene, V gene, clone size, J gene. A D gene is named only where the DNA matches it firmly. Expanded clones get a size class; other rows say once, few or many, or leave the size out.

CDR3: CASRLGGLDTEYEQYF; DNA: TGTGCCAGCAGACTCGGGGGACTAGACACGGAGTACGAGCAGTACTTC; D: TRBD2; V: TRBV11-2; size: -; J: TRBJ2-7
CDR3: CASSPPEVYNEQFF; DNA: TGTGCCAGCAGCCCCCCGGAGGTGTACAATGAGCAGTTCTTC; D: -; V: TRBV9; size: -; J: TRBJ2-1
CDR3: CASSAAAPSGTETQYF; DNA: TGTGCCAGCAGCGCAGCAGCTCCTAGCGGGACAGAGACCCAGTACTTC; D: TRBD2; V: TRBV7-9; size: -; J: TRBJ2-5
CDR3: CASSDGRANGQFF; DNA: TGTGCCAGCAGTGACGGGCGGGCGAACGGGCAGTTCTTC; D: -; V: TRBV6-5; size: once; J: TRBJ2-1
CDR3: CASSREAQETQYF; DNA: TGTGCCAGCAGCCGAGAGGCACAAGAGACCCAGTACTTC; D: -; V: TRBV7-3; size: -; J: TRBJ2-5
CDR3: CASSQPQTGLAGGASYEQYF; DNA: TGCGCCAGCAGCCAACCCCAGACCGGACTAGCGGGAGGGGCTTCCTACGAGCAGTACTTC; D: TRBD2; V: TRBV4-1; size: -; J: TRBJ2-7
CDR3: CASSVTSGRGNEQFF; DNA: TGTGCCAGCAGCGTAACTAGCGGGAGGGGCAATGAGCAGTTCTTC; D: TRBD2; V: TRBV7-9; size: -; J: TRBJ2-1
CDR3: CASSLPDTDTQYF; DNA: TGCGCCAGCAGCTTGCCAGACACAGATACGCAGTATTTT; D: -; V: TRBV5-1; size: -; J: TRBJ2-3
CDR3: CSGGHLNTEAFF; DNA: TGCAGCGGTGGACACCTGAACACTGAAGCTTTCTTT; D: -; V: TRBV29-1; size: -; J: TRBJ1-1
CDR3: CAWEREWNKNIQYF; DNA: TGTGCCTGGGAGCGGGAGTGGAACAAAAACATTCAGTACTTC; D: TRBD2; V: TRBV30; size: -; J: TRBJ2-4
CDR3: CASSWGGTPPYEQYF; DNA: TGTGCCAGCAGTTGGGGAGGGACACCTCCCTACGAGCAGTACTTC; D: -; V: TRBV6-5; size: -; J: TRBJ2-7
CDR3: CASSSGLAEETQYF; DNA: TGCGCCAGCAGCTCCGGACTAGCGGAAGAGACCCAGTACTTC; D: TRBD2; V: TRBV5-1; size: -; J: TRBJ2-5